Each of the 24 T cell receptor beta chains below was sequenced from the same sample in a study of read filtering for tumor transcriptome and immune sequencing. From roughly 400 ng of RNA, a library with molecular barcoded alpha/delta and beta/gamma adaptors was made. MiXCR, applied by TCRdb to the reads, yields one record per CDR3 protein. The table has about 38,000 distinct CDR3 sequences, approximately 14% seen once. The sequenced sample consisted of a population of CD138-negative cells sorted from bone marrow. These receptor sequences come from a donor aged 40 or over with multiple myeloma.

This chain joins TRBV29-1 and TRBJ2-5; tentative D call: TRBD1 (5 bases). This CDR3 has 12 residues. CDR1 is SQVTM and CDR2 is ANQGSEA in the germline V gene. V lost 2 bases to trimming and J lost 4 bases, with 8 bases between them. The CDR3 bases are TGCAGCGTTGAACAGGGCGGAGAGACCCAGTACTTC. Residues: CSVEQGGETQYF.

This clonotype has ten or more counts. The CDR3 sequence is CASMTSGTSTDTQYF. The DNA of the CDR3 is TGTGCCAGCATGACTAGCGGGACCAGCACAGATACGCAGTATTTT. This chain uses TRBV28 with TRBJ2-3; 11 bases fit TRBD2. J was trimmed by 0 bases and V by 7 bases; bases with no gene match: 3. From germline, CDR1 is MDHEN and CDR2 SYDVKM. This CDR3 has 15 amino acids.

This clonotype showed up many times. V usage is TRBV6-1 and J usage is TRBJ2-1; D possibly corresponds to TRBD2 (5 bases). With 1 base removed from V and 15 bases from J, the gap between germline ends came to 13 bases. The CDR3 runs to 12 residues. CDR1 and CDR2 (germline): MNHNS, SASEGT. The CDR3 region is CASSEELVFTFF. CDR3 DNA sequence: TGTGCCAGCAGTGAAGAACTAGTGTTTACGTTCTTC.

There are many counts of this clonotype. The chain couples TRBV19 to TRBJ2-2; no clear D. The CDR3 consists of 14 residues. Trimming took off 2 bases at V and 1 base at J, with 5 bases between the two ends. Germline lookup yields CDR1 LNHDA and CDR2 SQIVND (reference sequence). The CDR3 coding sequence is TGTGCCAGTAGTATAAGGCAGAACACCGGGGAGCTGTTTTTT. Protein: CASSIRQNTGELFF.

This clonotype was detected many times. This chain uses TRBV20-1 with TRBJ1-4; no firm D call. This CDR3 has 15 residues. Germline V lookup: CDR1 DFQATT, CDR2 SNEGSKA (reference sequence). V gave up 0 bases and J gave up 0 bases, with 8 bases separating them. The CDR3 is CSARDFSTTNEKLFF. The CDR3 DNA reads as TGCAGTGCTAGAGATTTCTCGACAACTAATGAAAAACTGTTTTTT.

This clonotype was seen at least ten times. The rearrangement uses TRBV29-1 and TRBJ2-3, with TRBD1 matching 7 bases. J was trimmed by 0 bases and V by 6 bases; bases with no gene match: 6. This CDR3 spans 14 amino acids. Germline V gene data show CDR1 as SQVTM and CDR2 as ANQGSEA. The CDR3 loop reads CSVGTAYSTDTQYF. DNA of the CDR3: TGCAGCGTCGGGACAGCCTATAGCACAGATACGCAGTATTTT.

This clonotype appeared many times. The J gene is TRBJ1-1, the V gene TRBV28; D call uncertain. The CDR3 contains 13 residues. The V end lost 5 bases, the J end lost 4 bases, and 11 bases lay between the germline ends. CDR1 and CDR2 from the germline V gene are MDHEN and SYDVKM. CDR3 in DNA: TGTGCCAGCAGTCGACTGGGCGGCACTGAAGCTTTCTTT. Its translation: CASSRLGGTEAFF.

This clonotype was counted many times. This sequence joins TRBV29-1 and TRBJ2-7, with D perhaps given as TRBD1 or TRBD2 (5 bases each). Germline V CDR1 and CDR2: SQVTM, ANQGSEA. The V and J ends lost 0 bases and 7 bases respectively, with 10 bases between them. The CDR3 has 12 amino acids. The CDR3 DNA follows: TGCAGCGTTGAAGAGGGGGTTAGGGAGCAGTACTTC. It is translated as CSVEEGVREQYF.

This clonotype was detected ten times or more. The chain joins TRBV20-1 to TRBJ2-1; no reliable D call. Per the germline V gene, CDR1 is DFQATT and CDR2 is SNEGSKA (reference sequence). The CDR3 covers 11 residues. V was pared by 2 bases and J by 7 bases, with 6 bases between. CDR3 nucleotide sequence: TGCAGTGCTAGATGGGCTAATGAGCAGTTCTTC. This encodes CSARWANEQFF.

This clonotype was detected ten times or more. This rearrangement joins TRBV5-1 to TRBJ2-7, with D perhaps matching TRBD2 (5 bases). Per germline, CDR1 SGHRS and CDR2 YFSETQ. The CDR3 extends over 14 amino acids. V shed 4 bases and J shed 2 bases, with 13 bases lying between them. CDR3 region: CASSPAGVTYEQYF. CDR3 sequence (DNA): TGCGCCAGCAGCCCCGCCGGGGTAACCTACGAGCAGTACTTC.

This clonotype was observed many times. The rearrangement joins TRBV5-1 to TRBJ2-5, with D perhaps TRBD2 (6 bases). The germline V and J ends were trimmed by 2 bases and 1 base, with 15 bases remaining between them. CDR1 is SGHRS and CDR2 is YFSETQ in the germline V gene. This CDR3 is 16 amino acids long. CDR3 residues: CASSLGGFSAQETQYF. In nucleotides, the CDR3 is TGCGCCAGCAGCTTAGGAGGGTTTTCGGCCCAAGAGACCCAGTACTTC.

The chain recombines TRBV5-1 with TRBJ2-5; D gene unclear. This CDR3 has 11 residues. V lost 4 bases, J lost 3 bases, and 4 bases lay in between. From germline, CDR1 is SGHRS and CDR2 YFSETQ. DNA of the CDR3: TGCGCCAGCAGCAGAAAAGAGACCCAGTACTTC. It translates to CASSRKETQYF.

This clonotype was recorded many times. This chain uses TRBV29-1 with TRBJ1-5; 9 nucleotides agree with TRBD1. Germline CDR1 is SQVTM and CDR2 is ANQGSEA. CDR3 length equals 14 residues. After removal of 6 bases from V and 5 bases from J, the junction contained 8 bases not matched to a gene. Here the CDR3 DNA reads TGCAGCGTCCGCGGACAGGGGAAGGATCAGCCCCAGCATTTT. Its translation: CSVRGQGKDQPQHF.

Many counts were recorded for this clonotype. The chain employs TRBV20-1 and TRBJ2-7, with D unresolved. V lost 1 base, J lost 3 bases, and 10 bases lay in between. The CDR3 runs 13 residues. Looked up from germline, CDR1 is DFQATT and CDR2 is SNEGSKA (reference sequence). Written as DNA, the CDR3 is TGCAGTGCTAGAGGCTTGGGTTTCTACGAGCAGTACTTC. It translates to CSARGLGFYEQYF.

This clonotype was picked up many times. This chain uses TRBV24-1 with TRBJ2-1, with D possibly being TRBD1 (5 bases). CDR1 is KGHDR, CDR2 SFDVKD, per germline. This CDR3 is 15 amino acids long. Trimming shortened V by 4 bases and J by 4 bases, and 13 bases separated the two germline ends. The CDR3: CATSEAGFRYNEQFF. CDR3 in DNA: TGTGCCACCAGTGAAGCAGGGTTTCGGTACAATGAGCAGTTCTTC.

The CDR3 nucleotides are TGTGCCAGCAGAGGGACTACCAACTCCTACGAGCAGTACTTC. This gives the protein CASRGTTNSYEQYF. The genes are TRBV2 and TRBJ2-7, with 7 bases that match TRBD2. CDR3 length equals 14 residues. Germline CDR1 is SNHLY and CDR2 is FYNNEI. V gave up 6 bases and J gave up 0 bases; unmatched junction bases: 5.

This clonotype appeared many times. The CDR3 DNA sequence: TGTGCCAGCAGTATGGACAGGGGGAAATACGAGCAGTACTTC. Its protein product is CASSMDRGKYEQYF. The chain is built from TRBV6-6 and TRBJ2-7, with 10 positions matching TRBD1. There are 14 residues in the CDR3. Unmatched junction bases numbered 5, after V lost 5 bases and J lost 4 bases. Per germline, CDR1 MNHNY and CDR2 SVGAGI (reference sequence).

In this sample, this clonotype turned up many times. The gene calls are TRBV7-2 and TRBJ2-1; a possible D gene is TRBD2 (6 bases). Looked up from germline, CDR1 is SGHTA and CDR2 is FQGNSA. This CDR3 has 15 residues. Trimming took 5 bases from V and 4 from J, leaving 15 bases between them. The CDR3 nucleotides read TGTGCCAGCAGCCTTGACGGGAGCCCGTACAATGAGCAGTTCTTC. Amino acids: CASSLDGSPYNEQFF.

In this sample, this clonotype turned up a few times. The chain uses TRBV5-1 and TRBJ2-1; TRBD1 is a possible D gene (5 bases). The V gene's germline CDR1 is SGHRS and CDR2 YFSETQ. The CDR3 has 15 residues. V lost 3 bases, J lost 5 bases, and 15 bases lay in between. CDR3: CASSSFGPGNNEQFF. The CDR3 bases are TGCGCCAGCAGCTCGTTCGGACCAGGGAACAATGAGCAGTTCTTC.

This clonotype was found a few times. V is TRBV10-2 and J is TRBJ2-2, with TRBD2 matching 8 bases. J gave up 0 bases and V 7 bases, and 7 bases lay outside the gene matches. The CDR3 consists of 16 residues. The germline CDR1 and CDR2 sequences are WSHSY and SAAADI. This chain's CDR3 is CASNKGGRTNTGELFF. CDR3 nucleotides: TGCGCCAGCAATAAGGGCGGGAGGACGAACACCGGGGAGCTGTTTTTT.

This clonotype was counted many times. The rearrangement joins TRBV18 to TRBJ2-1, with 8 bases identical to TRBD1. CDR3 length equals 16 residues. Losses at the gene ends were 3 bases for V and 5 bases for J; bases not matched to a gene: 9. The germline gives CDR1 KGHSH, CDR2 LQKENI. The CDR3 is CASSPAGTGLHNEQFF. CDR3 sequence (DNA): TGTGCCAGCTCACCGGCCGGGACAGGCCTTCACAATGAGCAGTTCTTC.

This clonotype appeared many times. V is TRBV20-1 and J is TRBJ2-1; D is uncertain. CDR1 is DFQATT and CDR2 is SNEGSKA in the germline V gene (reference sequence). Trimming cost V 5 bases and J 5 bases, with 13 bases left between them. This CDR3 comprises 13 residues. CDR3 region: CSAPLRSDNEQFF. The CDR3 DNA reads TGCAGTGCTCCCCTCCGGAGTGACAATGAGCAGTTCTTC.

This sequence joins TRBV28 and TRBJ2-1; 7 positions match TRBD2. The CDR3 extends over 16 amino acids. V dropped 5 bases and J dropped 6; count of bases not matched to a gene: 13. Germline V gene data show CDR1 as MDHEN and CDR2 as SYDVKM. The CDR3 DNA follows: TGTGCCAGCAGTCCCGCAGGGCTAGCGGCCGGCAATGAGCAGTTCTTC. It yields the protein CASSPAGLAAGNEQFF.

This clonotype ranks as medium-sized. The V and J genes are TRBV28 and TRBJ2-7; 10 bases are a match to TRBD2. The CDR3 is made up of 15 amino acids. Unmatched junction bases numbered 10, after V lost 6 bases and J lost 5 bases. Germline CDR1 and CDR2: MDHEN and SYDVKM. Here the CDR3 reads CASRLAGGLKNEQYF. CDR3 nucleotides: TGTGCCAGCAGATTAGCGGGAGGTCTGAAGAACGAGCAGTACTTC.